These 27 T cell receptor beta chains originate from one sample sequenced in a study of cytomegalovirus exposure and HLA in healthy donors. The PCR contained 60 Vbeta and 13 Jbeta primers. This table comes from immunoSEQ multiplex PCR, and its TCRdb copy is limited to in-frame clones, with some not included. The table lists 150,000 to 200,000 clones, around 80% of them singletons. The sequenced sample was PBMCs. Receptors were obtained from a middle-aged man in good health and CMV-seronegative.

V and J are TRBV19 and TRBJ2-2; weak D call: TRBD2 (5 bases). Germline lookup yields CDR1 LNHDA and CDR2 SQIVND (reference sequence). The CDR3 has 15 residues. V gave up 9 bases and J gave up 3 bases, with 17 bases separating them. The CDR3 sequence is CASNRGERYTGELFF. CDR3 in DNA: TGTGCCAGCAACCGTGGGGAGCGGTACACCGGGGAGCTGTTTTTT.

The rearrangement uses TRBV15 and TRBJ1-2, with 7 bases fitting TRBD1. V trimming: 3 bases; J trimming: 1 base; junction bases outside the gene matches: 8. The CDR3 extends over 16 amino acids. The germline CDR1 and CDR2 sequences are LNHNV and YYDKDF (reference sequence). CDR3 nucleotides: TGTGCCACCAGCAGTTCTATTTGGGACAGTAACTATGGCTACACCTTC. It encodes CATSSSIWDSNYGYTF. The full variable domain, rest sourced from reference TRBV15 and TRBJ1-2, is DAMVIQNPRYQVTQFGKPVTLSCSQTLNHNVMYWYQQKSSQAPKLLFHYYDKDFNNEADTPDNFQSRRPNTSFCFLDIRSPGLGDTAMYLCATSSSIWDSNYGYTFGSGTRLTVV.

The chain combines TRBV5-1 with TRBJ2-5; TRBD1 matches 8 bases. This CDR3 contains 19 residues. From germline, CDR1 is SGHRS and CDR2 YFSETQ. With V trimmed by 4 bases and J by 1 base, 18 bases remained unmatched. The CDR3 DNA sequence: TGCGCCAGCAGCCCCCTGACAGGGGCCGGTGAAGCCAGCCAAGAGACCCAGTACTTC. Translated: CASSPLTGAGEASQETQYF.

The chain uses TRBV28 and TRBJ1-3; TRBD1 might be the D (5 bases). The CDR3 is made up of 17 amino acids. CDR1 MDHEN and CDR2 SYDVKM come from the germline V gene. V was pared by 6 bases and J by 0 bases, with 18 bases between. CDR3 in amino acids: CASRKTQGLISGNTIYF. The CDR3 nucleotides read TGTGCCAGCAGGAAAACTCAGGGTCTCATCTCTGGAAACACCATATATTTT.

J is TRBJ1-5 and V is TRBV7-2, with D maybe TRBD1 (5 bases). V was pared by 2 bases and J by 5 bases, with 13 bases between. The CDR3 loop spans 15 amino acids. Germline V gene data show CDR1 as SGHTA and CDR2 as FQGNSA. The CDR3 DNA follows: TGTGCCAGCAGCTTAAGGGAGGGAGGGGATCAGCCCCAGCATTTT. Translating it yields CASSLREGGDQPQHF.

This clone was recorded a few times. CDR3 amino acids: CASSSLGGYRQYF. In DNA form, the CDR3 reads TGTGCCAGCAGCTCATTAGGGGGCTATAGGCAGTACTTC. V usage is TRBV11-3 and J usage is TRBJ2-7; 7 positions agree with TRBD1. Germline values: CDR1 SGHNT, CDR2 YENEEA. V dropped 4 bases and J dropped 9; count of bases not matched to a gene: 9. The CDR3 has 13 residues.

The sample holds a few counts of this clone. The chain carries TRBV9 and TRBJ2-1, with 9 bases aligning to TRBD2. CDR1 SGDLS and CDR2 YYNGEE come from the germline V gene. The V segment lost 0 bases and the J segment 4 bases; nucleotides outside the gene matches: 5. The CDR3 loop spans 16 amino acids. Written as DNA, the CDR3 is TGTGCCAGCAGCGTAGTGGCGGGAGGGCCATACAATGAGCAGTTCTTC. Protein sequence: CASSVVAGGPYNEQFF.

The chain couples TRBV7-9 to TRBJ2-3; a weak D match, TRBD1 (5 bases). CDR1 is SEHNR and CDR2 is FQNEAQ in the germline V gene (reference sequence). The CDR3 spans 14 residues. The germline V and J ends were trimmed by 5 bases and 4 bases, with 13 bases remaining between them. CDR3 in DNA: TGTGCCAGCAGCCCAAGCCTAGGGGCAGATACGCAGTATTTT. This translates into CASSPSLGADTQYF. The variable domain in full, completed from reference TRBV7-9 and TRBJ2-3, reads DTGVSQNPRHKITKRGQNVTFRCDPISEHNRLYWYRQTLGQGPEFLTYFQNEAQLEKSRLLSDRFSAERPKGSFSTLEIQRTEQGDSAMYLCASSPSLGADTQYFGPGTRLTVL.

V is TRBV6-5 and J is TRBJ2-7, with D possibly TRBD2 on 5 matching bases. The CDR3 extends over 15 amino acids. The V and J ends lost 5 bases and 2 bases respectively, with 16 bases between them. The germline V gene has CDR1 MNHEY and CDR2 SVGAGI. The CDR3 region is CASSSFEGATYEQYF. The CDR3 DNA reads as TGTGCCAGCAGTAGTTTTGAGGGAGCGACCTACGAGCAGTACTTC.

The chain joins TRBV2 to TRBJ1-1, with a weak D call TRBD1 (5 bases). Germline loops: CDR1 SNHLY, CDR2 FYNNEI. There are 14 residues in the CDR3. The V and J ends lost 1 base and 5 bases respectively, with 11 bases between them. The CDR3 DNA sequence: TGTGCCAGCAGTGAAGAACGGGGGTGGACTGAAGCTTTCTTT. Its protein product is CASSEERGWTEAFF.

V is TRBV30 and J is TRBJ1-1; TRBD1 might be the D (5 bases). V was shortened by 5 bases and J by 3 bases, with 13 bases between the two germline ends. Germline CDR1 is GTSNPN and CDR2 is SVGIG (reference sequence). The CDR3 has 13 residues. The CDR3 DNA reads TGTGCCTGGGACTGGGGGGAGCACACTGAAGCTTTCTTT. It is translated as CAWDWGEHTEAFF.

This chain links TRBV2 with TRBJ1-2, with TRBD1 as a possible D gene (5 bases). Per the germline V gene, CDR1 is SNHLY and CDR2 is FYNNEI. V lost 0 bases, J lost 4 bases, and 18 bases lay in between. CDR3 size: 17 residues. This chain's CDR3 is CASSEAGGTPIFYGYTF. DNA of the CDR3: TGTGCCAGCAGTGAAGCAGGCGGGACCCCAATTTTCTATGGCTACACCTTC. The full variable domain, rest sourced from reference TRBV2 and TRBJ1-2, is EPEVTQTPSHQVTQMGQEVILRCVPISNHLYFYWYRQILGQKVEFLVSFYNNEISEKSEIFDDQFSVERPDGSNFTLKIRSTKLEDSAMYFCASSEAGGTPIFYGYTFGSGTRLTVV.

V gene TRBV5-4 combines with J gene TRBJ2-5; 10 nucleotides match TRBD2. V was pared by 2 bases and J by 5 bases, with 3 bases of the junction left unmatched. CDR1 and CDR2 from the germline V gene are SGHNT and YYREEE (reference sequence). The CDR3 contains 14 residues. The DNA for the CDR3 is TGTGCCAGCAGCTTTTTAGCGGGGGGTGAGACCCAGTACTTC. This translates into CASSFLAGGETQYF.

This chain joins TRBV9 and TRBJ2-3, with D maybe TRBD1 (6 bases). V was shortened by 1 base and J by 4 bases, with 13 bases between the two germline ends. The CDR3 is made up of 15 amino acids. In germline, CDR1 is SGDLS, CDR2 YYNGEE. The CDR3 region has the DNA TGTGCCAGCAGCGTAAGAGGGGGTTCCCCAGATACGCAGTATTTT. Translated: CASSVRGGSPDTQYF.

This clone has just one count. Here the CDR3 reads CASSRDRGLGELFF. The CDR3 nucleotides are TGTGCCAGCAGCCGGGACAGGGGACTCGGGGAGCTGTTTTTT. The chain recombines TRBV11-2 with TRBJ2-2; TRBD1 matches at 10 bases. Germline values: CDR1 SGHAT, CDR2 FQNNGV. The CDR3 sequence is 14 residues long. V shed 5 bases and J 7 bases; nucleotides not matched to a gene: 4.

The chain combines TRBV6-6 with TRBJ2-5; weak D call: TRBD2 (6 bases). V lost 10 bases and J 2 bases, leaving 17 bases between the germline ends. The V gene's germline CDR1 is MNHNY and CDR2 SVGAGI (reference sequence). The CDR3 has 14 amino acids. The CDR3 DNA sequence: TGTGCCACATATTTGGGGGGAGGACAAGAGACCCAGTACTTC. It is translated as CATYLGGGQETQYF.

This clone was seen only once. This chain joins TRBV14 and TRBJ2-3; 8 positions agree with TRBD2. This CDR3 region has 17 residues. V lost 3 bases, J lost 2 bases, and 10 bases stayed unmatched. CDR1 and CDR2 from the germline V gene are SGHDN and FVKESK. The DNA of the CDR3 is TGTGCCAGCAGCCATACAAGGCGGGGGGCAGCCACAGATACGCAGTATTTT. It is translated as CASSHTRRGAATDTQYF.

The genes are TRBV9 and TRBJ2-3, with TRBD1 identical over 9 bases. The germline V gene encodes CDR1 SGDLS and CDR2 YYNGEE. After removal of 4 bases from V and 0 bases from J, the junction contained 9 bases not matched to a gene. CDR3 size: 17 residues. The CDR3 region has the DNA TGTGCCAGCAGCCCCCATAGGACAGGGGCTAGCACAGATACGCAGTATTTT. Translated: CASSPHRTGASTDTQYF.

This chain uses TRBV5-5 with TRBJ2-7, with 8 bases that match TRBD1. Germline V gene sequence: CDR1 SGHKS, CDR2 YYEKEE (reference sequence). V shed 1 base, J shed 4 bases, and the junction held 1 base outside the gene matches. CDR3 length equals 13 residues. CDR3 sequence reads: CASSLTGGYEQYF. In nucleotides, the CDR3 is TGTGCCAGCAGCTTGACAGGGGGTTACGAGCAGTACTTC.

The rearrangement links TRBV28 to TRBJ2-2; 9 bases map to TRBD1. V lost 5 bases to trimming and J lost 8 bases; unmatched junction nucleotides: 6. CDR1 is MDHEN, CDR2 SYDVKM, per germline. The CDR3 consists of 14 residues. The CDR3 DNA reads TGTGCCAGCAGTCCCCACAGGGGGCGGGGGGAGCTGTTTTTT. Protein product: CASSPHRGRGELFF.

About this clone itself: A read error may produce the germline difference seen at one junction end. This sequence joins TRBV7-7 and TRBJ2-2; D unclear. Germline loops: CDR1 SSHAT, CDR2 FNYEAQ (reference sequence). This CDR3 has 13 amino acids. CDR3 residues: CASSLTVTGELFF. The CDR3, as DNA: TGTGCTAGCAGCTTGACTGTAACCGGGGAGCTGTTTTTT.

This chain connects TRBV9 to TRBJ2-2; TRBD1 matches 11 bases. Germline V gene sequence: CDR1 SGDLS, CDR2 YYNGEE. The ends lost 4 bases at V and 5 bases at J; junction bases unmatched: 16. This CDR3 contains 19 residues. The chain's CDR3 is CASSSTGSNRDRGTGELFF. As DNA, the CDR3 is TGTGCCAGCAGCTCAACCGGATCAAACCGGGACAGGGGGACCGGGGAGCTGTTTTTT.

The gene calls are TRBV19 and TRBJ1-4; D not certain. From germline, CDR1 is LNHDA and CDR2 SQIVND (reference sequence). The CDR3 is made up of 14 amino acids. V was shortened by 4 bases and J by 7 bases, with 13 bases between the two germline ends. The CDR3 loop is CASSTLERGEKLFF. The CDR3 DNA reads as TGTGCCAGTAGTACACTCGAAAGAGGTGAAAAACTGTTTTTT.

The V call is TRBV5-6, the J call TRBJ2-1; the match to TRBD2 covers 9 bases. This CDR3 region has 16 residues. J was trimmed by 3 bases and V by 0 bases; bases with no gene match: 4. The germline V gene has CDR1 SGHDT and CDR2 YYEEEE. For the CDR3, the DNA is TGTGCCAGCAGCTTGGGTAGCGGGAGCATCTACAATGAGCAGTTCTTC. This encodes CASSLGSGSIYNEQFF.

This chain uses TRBV6-6 with TRBJ2-3, with TRBD2 identical over 11 bases. V dropped 2 bases and J dropped 8; count of bases not matched to a gene: 0. The CDR3 has 13 amino acids. CDR1 is MNHNY, CDR2 SVGAGI, per germline (reference sequence). CDR3 sequence reads: CASSYGTSGTQYF. The CDR3 DNA sequence: TGTGCCAGCAGTTACGGGACTAGCGGTACGCAGTATTTT.

This chain joins TRBV2 and TRBJ1-3, with a possible D match to TRBD1 (5 bases). The ends were cut back, 4 bases at V and 2 bases at J, with 12 bases in the middle. The CDR3 length is 15 residues. Per germline, CDR1 SNHLY and CDR2 FYNNEI. The CDR3 protein is CASSGRVQAGNTIYF. CDR3 DNA: TGTGCCAGCAGTGGTCGGGTACAGGCTGGAAACACCATATATTTT.

The rearrangement uses TRBV7-3 and TRBJ2-1; 7 nucleotides align to TRBD2. From germline, CDR1 is SGHTA and CDR2 FQGTGA. The junction had 14 bases not matched to a gene; V was cut back by 6 bases and J by 9 bases. CDR3 length: 15 residues. In nucleotides, the CDR3 is TGTGCCAGCAGTTTCAGTTGGACTAGTGGGGCTGAGCAGTTCTTC. Protein sequence: CASSFSWTSGAEQFF.